This is a list of T cell receptor beta chains from one sample in a study of blood T cell repertoires in COVID-19. The data were produced by immunoSEQ multiplex PCR, yet TCRdb's version contains in-frame clones alone and is incomplete. The sample includes 55,000 to 75,000 clones, approximately 89% of them seen just once. Sequencing input: peripheral blood. The receptors derive from a man aged 55 to 70 with acute or convalescent COVID-19. Both conserved end residues are trimmed from each CDR3. The order of the fields is V gene, CDR3 protein.

TRBV15 ATSNPGGDNSPLH
TRBV6-1 ASSELGARHGYT
TRBV7-9 ASTEDRSRHYGYT
TRBV3-1/TRBV3-2 ASWGTNYGYT
TRBV6-6 ASSMSPGQPIYGYT
TRBV18 ASSPGTGYGYT
TRBV6-6 ASSYSSVAYEQY
TRBV2 ASSEARTDTQY
TRBV5-1 ASSASGNTEAF
TRBV5-1 ASSFAGQGGTEAF
TRBV2 ASSKNRGRTSGELF
TRBV7-3 ASSLNGSGLPYEQY
TRBV5-4 ASSLFPGSTEAF
TRBV5-8 ASSLSGTTNEKLF
TRBV14 ASRDPNLNFPGQGGYEQY
TRBV14 ASSQDRLGATHYNEQF
TRBV6-5 ASTNKNEQF
TRBV10-3 ASTSTDTQY
TRBV6-1 ASSEVWGGSYNSPLH
TRBV12-5 ASGWTVGGLQGEQY
TRBV29-1 SAREGAETQY
TRBV18 ASSPGAASYEQY
TRBV7-9 ASSSAGTGQSGNTIY
TRBV6-5 AGQTGEDEKLF
TRBV14 ASSQDLGPQH
TRBV9 ASSAGDRVPQY
TRBV5-1 ASSSGQVSEKLF
TRBV5-1 ASSLDGQAGNTIY
TRBV28 ASSLRLGTGGRELF
TRBV28 ASNSVNTEAF
TRBV9 ASSARAGVNTGELF
TRBV7-2 ASIVQGANSPLH
TRBV3-1/TRBV3-2 ASSHRGGEKLF
TRBV12-3/TRBV12-4 ASSTDRLLL
TRBV27 ASSSAGVGGELF
TRBV3-1/TRBV3-2 ASSHLDPGRTDYNEQF
TRBV30 AWSVLRYEQY
TRBV5-4 ASSAGGQVRGAF
TRBV12-3/TRBV12-4 ASRRVYTEAF
TRBV7-3 ASTNRRGDGYT
TRBV2 ASSVGTENSPLH
TRBV10-3 AIAGVESEAF
TRBV7-9 ASSSAPLQGVTDTQY
TRBV7-9 ASSLIRGGTGEGEQY
TRBV19 ASTWTDSNQPQH
TRBV11-1 ASSSRSNEKLF